One and the same sample provided the 15 T cell receptor beta chains below, sequenced in a study of blood T cells in healthy people across ages. Sample-barcoded 5' priming and a J-beta primer mix drove a second PCR of about 7 to 12 cycles. A single record per CDR3 protein comes from TCRdb applying MiXCR to the 5' RACE reads. Of roughly 800,000 distinct CDR3 sequences in the sample, 20% to 25% were seen once. The data were also submitted as part of a second study, on T cells of mothers and their children.

The material sequenced was blood. These receptor sequences come from a boy aged 5-17 years in good health.

The chain carries TRBV5-1 and TRBJ2-2; no definite D call. V was cut by 1 base and J by 6 bases, with 4 bases left in between. Germline CDR1 and CDR2: SGHRS and YFSETQ. This CDR3 comprises 12 residues. This CDR3 is CASSLPPGELFF. The CDR3 region has the DNA TGCGCCAGCAGCTTGCCCCCCGGGGAGCTGTTTTTT.

Only a few counts were recorded for this clonotype. J is TRBJ2-5 and V is TRBV15, with unresolved D. Germline loops: CDR1 LNHNV, CDR2 YYDKDF (reference sequence). CDR3 length: 13 residues. Deletions cut 1 base from V and 4 bases from J, with 7 bases between. In nucleotides, the CDR3 is TGTGCCACCAGCAGAGTAGGTAGAGAGACCCAGTACTTC. It specifies CATSRVGRETQYF. The variable domain in full, with the rest retrieved from reference TRBV15 and TRBJ2-5, is DAMVIQNPRYQVTQFGKPVTLSCSQTLNHNVMYWYQQKSSQAPKLLFHYYDKDFNNEADTPDNFQSRRPNTSFCFLDIRSPGLGDTAMYLCATSRVGRETQYFGPGTRLLVL.

CDR3 in DNA: TGTGCCAGCAGTGGACGAGGGGGGGTGGATTATGAAAAACTGTTTTTT. Its protein is CASSGRGGVDYEKLFF. The V call is TRBV12-3 or TRBV12-4, the J call TRBJ1-4; the D gene is possibly TRBD1 (6 bases). The CDR3 has 16 amino acids. V was trimmed by 5 bases and J by 6 bases, leaving 19 bases between them.

This clonotype was recorded a few times. This chain connects TRBV27 to TRBJ2-7; a weak D match, TRBD1 (5 bases). Germline loops: CDR1 MNHEY, CDR2 SMNVEV (reference sequence). V lost 5 bases to trimming and J lost 3 bases, with 17 bases between them. This CDR3 has 15 amino acids. CDR3 sequence: CASSARPAGLYEQYF. The CDR3 DNA follows: TGTGCCAGCAGTGCTCGCCCAGCAGGGCTCTACGAGCAGTACTTC.

This clonotype was seen more than once but under ten times. The rearrangement links TRBV28 to TRBJ2-5, with D unclear. The DNA end favors TRBJ2-1, so the J call may be wrong. The CDR3 loop spans 14 amino acids. Germline V CDR1 and CDR2: MDHEN, SYDVKM. Written as DNA, the CDR3 is TGTGCCAGCAGCCGCTCCCGGACGGTCAATGAGCAGTTCTTC. Protein product: CASSRSRTVNEQFF.

The chain uses TRBV4-3 and TRBJ2-2; D might be TRBD1 (6 bases). Germline values: CDR1 LGHNA, CDR2 YSLEER. The CDR3 runs to 15 residues. V dropped 1 base and J dropped 5 bases, with 11 bases sitting between them. The CDR3 nucleotides are TGCGCCAGCAGCCAAGGGCAGGGGAGTACCGGGGAGCTGTTTTTT. As protein: CASSQGQGSTGELFF.

The rearrangement joins TRBV29-1 to TRBJ2-7; no reliable D call. Per germline, CDR1 SQVTM and CDR2 ANQGSEA. CDR3 length: 13 amino acids. Trimming removed 0 bases at V and 0 bases at J, with 6 bases between. The CDR3 DNA follows: TGCAGCGTTGAAGATGAGAACTCCTACGAGCAGTACTTC. This translates into CSVEDENSYEQYF.

This chain uses TRBV6-5 with TRBJ2-3; D unresolved. The CDR3 has 12 residues. Germline V gives CDR1 MNHEY, CDR2 SVGAGI. Here the CDR3 DNA reads TGTGCTAGAGGCCATTCCACAGATACGCAGTATTTT. It is translated as CARGHSTDTQYF.

There are a few counts of this clonotype. The rearrangement joins TRBV20-1 to TRBJ1-2, with unresolved D. In germline, CDR1 is DFQATT, CDR2 SNEGSKA (reference sequence). Trimming took 3 bases from V and 3 from J, leaving 14 bases between them. The CDR3 runs to 14 residues. CDR3: CSASRGGDYYGYTF. CDR3 nucleotide sequence: TGCAGTGCTAGCCGAGGTGGTGATTACTATGGCTACACCTTC.

This rearrangement joins TRBV27 to TRBJ1-1; TRBD1 is a possible D gene (5 bases). The CDR3 covers 12 residues. Germline V gene data show CDR1 as MNHEY and CDR2 as SMNVEV (reference sequence). V dropped 6 bases and J dropped 3 bases, with 8 bases sitting between them. The CDR3 loop is CASRGGDTEAFF. The CDR3 nucleotides are TGTGCCAGCAGGGGGGGGGACACTGAAGCTTTCTTT.

This chain links TRBV29-1 with TRBJ2-3; D unclear. V was shortened by 3 bases and J by 3 bases, with 19 bases between the two germline ends. CDR1 and CDR2 from the germline V gene are SQVTM and ANQGSEA. The CDR3 extends over 16 amino acids. The chain's CDR3 is CSVEDRRSYRTDTQYF. The CDR3 DNA is TGCAGCGTTGAGGATCGCAGGAGTTACCGAACAGATACGCAGTATTTT.

The chain carries TRBV7-9 and TRBJ2-5; tentatively, D is TRBD2 (5 bases). The tail of the sequence fits TRBJ2-1 better, so the J call may be wrong. Germline-derived CDR1 and CDR2 are SEHNR and FQNEAQ (reference sequence). This CDR3 contains 13 residues. The DNA for the CDR3 is TGTGCCAGCAGTCTGACGGACTGGAATGAGCAGTTCTTC. Translating it yields CASSLTDWNEQFF.

This clonotype has only a few counts. The V and J genes are TRBV29-1 and TRBJ2-5; no definite D call. The V gene lost 0 bases and the J gene lost 3 bases, with 11 bases spanning the gap. This CDR3 spans 14 amino acids. Germline-derived CDR1 and CDR2 are SQVTM and ANQGSEA. DNA of the CDR3: TGCAGCGTTGAAGATCTGGGTGGGAAAGAGACCCAGTACTTC. Translated: CSVEDLGGKETQYF.

The CDR3 reads CSVEANRDGAFF. CDR3 coding DNA: TGCAGCGTTGAAGCCAACAGGGATGGGGCTTTCTTT. The V and J genes are TRBV29-1 and TRBJ1-1; D is possibly TRBD1 (6 bases). V lost 1 base to trimming and J lost 11 bases, with 14 bases between them. Per germline, CDR1 SQVTM and CDR2 ANQGSEA. This CDR3 has 12 amino acids.

This clonotype was picked up a small number of times. This chain uses TRBV9 with TRBJ2-7; TRBD2 matches at 11 bases. With 0 bases clipped from V and 4 bases from J, the junction kept 6 bases outside the gene matches. From germline, CDR1 is SGDLS and CDR2 YYNGEE. The CDR3 extends over 16 amino acids. Here the CDR3 DNA reads TGTGCCAGCAGCGTAGATAGCGGGAGGGCCCAGTACGAGCAGTACTTC. Translation gives CASSVDSGRAQYEQYF.